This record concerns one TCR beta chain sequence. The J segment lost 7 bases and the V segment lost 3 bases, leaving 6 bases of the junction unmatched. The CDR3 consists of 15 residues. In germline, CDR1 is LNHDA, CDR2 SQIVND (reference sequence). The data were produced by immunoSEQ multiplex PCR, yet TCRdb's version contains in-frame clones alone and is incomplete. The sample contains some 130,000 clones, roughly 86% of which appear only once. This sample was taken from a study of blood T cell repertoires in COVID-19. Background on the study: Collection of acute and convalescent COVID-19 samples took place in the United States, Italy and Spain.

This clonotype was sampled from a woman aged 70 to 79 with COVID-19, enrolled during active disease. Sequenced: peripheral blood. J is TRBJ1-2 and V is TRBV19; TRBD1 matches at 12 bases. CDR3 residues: CASSIGDRGLVGYTF. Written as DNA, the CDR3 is TGTGCCAGTAGTATCGGGGACAGGGGGCTGGTTGGCTACACCTTC.